The 8 T cell receptor beta chains below all came from one sample that was sequenced in a study of CXCR3-negative and CXCR3-positive naive CD8 T cells (dated by TCRdb to between 2017 and 2020). The reads were generated on a NextSeq 550. The Human TCR Profiling Kit (MiLaboratory) was used to make UMI-labeled 5' RACE TRB cDNA libraries. After reprocessing by TCRdb, each CDR3 protein sequence is one entry, and no DNA is given. The sample table includes around 5,000 distinct CDR3 sequences. The ten largest clones take up less than 3% of the sample. Specimen: naive CXCR3- CD8+ T cells from blood. What the cell subset or site label conveys for this sample: CD45RO-CCR7+CD27+CD95- naive CD8+ T cells lacking CXCR3 (TNR3-). These receptors were taken from a human donor in good health. Some clones in this sample may be carry-over from other donors' samples.

Measured by frequency, this clonotype is medium-sized (0.01 to 0.1%). The chain carries TRBV29-1 and TRBJ2-7. Germline assignment: CDR1 SQVTM and CDR2 ANQGSEA. This CDR3 comprises 14 residues. The CDR3: CSVEGRDNSYEQYF.

V and J are TRBV2 and TRBJ1-5; the D call from TCRdb, TRBD1, cannot be confirmed without DNA. CDR3 length: 16 amino acids. Germline CDR1 and CDR2: SNHLY and FYNNEI. The CDR3 sequence: CASRDPQGYSNQPQHF.

This clonotype is medium-sized (0.01 to 0.1%) by frequency. The rearrangement joins TRBV29-1 to TRBJ2-2; checking the TCRdb D call of TRBD1 is not possible without DNA. From germline, CDR1 is SQVTM and CDR2 ANQGSEA. The CDR3 is made up of 13 amino acids. CDR3 sequence reads: CSVSGTETGELFF.

The V call is TRBV28, the J call TRBJ2-5; lacking DNA, the TRBD1 call made by TCRdb goes unchecked. Germline-derived CDR1 and CDR2 are MDHEN and SYDVKM. The CDR3 has 16 amino acids. CDR3: CASSLGVGRGQETQYF.

The chain joins TRBV29-1 to TRBJ2-7. The germline CDR1 and CDR2 sequences are SQVTM and ANQGSEA. This CDR3 has 12 residues. CDR3 residues: CSVRGTTYEQYF.

Judged by frequency, this clonotype is medium-sized. This sequence joins TRBV29-1 and TRBJ2-2. The CDR3 has 11 residues. Germline V lookup: CDR1 SQVTM, CDR2 ANQGSEA. CDR3 residues: CSVRYTGELFF.

This clonotype is classed as medium-sized by frequency. The V and J genes are TRBV4-2 and TRBJ1-1. The CDR3 totals 13 residues. Germline CDR1 LGHNA, CDR2 YNFKEQ. CDR3 protein: CASSQGLGTEAFF.

The chain has TRBV2 and TRBJ2-7; TCRdb selects TRBD1, and the lack of DNA leaves this call unchecked. The CDR3 runs to 12 residues. Germline assignment: CDR1 SNHLY and CDR2 FYNNEI. This CDR3 reads CASTGTEYEQYF.